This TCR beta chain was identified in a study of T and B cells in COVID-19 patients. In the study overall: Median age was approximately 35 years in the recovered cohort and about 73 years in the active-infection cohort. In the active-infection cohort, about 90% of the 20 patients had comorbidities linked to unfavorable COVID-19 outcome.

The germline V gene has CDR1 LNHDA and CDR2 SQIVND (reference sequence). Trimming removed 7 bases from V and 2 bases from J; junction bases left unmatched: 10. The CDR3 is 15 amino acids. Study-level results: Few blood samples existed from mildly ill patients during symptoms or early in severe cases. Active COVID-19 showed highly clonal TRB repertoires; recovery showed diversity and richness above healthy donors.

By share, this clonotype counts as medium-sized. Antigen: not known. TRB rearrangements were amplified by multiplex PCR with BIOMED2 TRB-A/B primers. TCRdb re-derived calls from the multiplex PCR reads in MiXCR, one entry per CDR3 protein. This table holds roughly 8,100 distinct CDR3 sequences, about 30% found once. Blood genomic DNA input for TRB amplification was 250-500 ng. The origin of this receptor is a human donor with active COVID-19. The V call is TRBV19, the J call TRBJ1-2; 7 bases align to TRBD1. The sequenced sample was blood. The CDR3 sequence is CASTTYGGQNYGYTF. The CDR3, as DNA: TGTGCCAGTACCACCTACGGGGGACAGAACTATGGCTACACCTTC.